This T cell receptor beta chain was observed in a study of cytomegalovirus exposure and HLA in healthy donors. Study-wide context: Unique TCR beta sequences numbering approximately 120 million came from 150 million to 200 million T cells in an earlier analysis.

The ends were cut back, 4 bases at V and 4 bases at J, with 14 bases in the middle. The germline V gene encodes CDR1 SGHRS and CDR2 YFSETQ. CDR3 length: 14 residues. Findings and caveats of the study: V- and J-gene trimming of TCR beta was linked (in a later analysis) to a missense DCLRE1C variant. Highest at DRB1 and lowest at HLA-C, TCR association rates differed among HLA loci in a later analysis.

Notes on this clone: The antigen remains undetermined.

PCR employed 60 Vbeta and 13 Jbeta primers. Some clones are missing from TCRdb's copy, which holds only in-frame ones; the method was immunoSEQ multiplex PCR. The listing records 68,000 or so clones. The rearrangement links TRBV5-1 to TRBJ1-2, with a weak D call TRBD1 (5 bases). The receptor was isolated from a female donor in good health and CMV-seropositive. Source material: PBMCs. The CDR3 DNA follows: TGCGCCAGCAGCCTACGACAGCCTGTCTATGGCTACACCTTC. This sequence encodes CASSLRQPVYGYTF.